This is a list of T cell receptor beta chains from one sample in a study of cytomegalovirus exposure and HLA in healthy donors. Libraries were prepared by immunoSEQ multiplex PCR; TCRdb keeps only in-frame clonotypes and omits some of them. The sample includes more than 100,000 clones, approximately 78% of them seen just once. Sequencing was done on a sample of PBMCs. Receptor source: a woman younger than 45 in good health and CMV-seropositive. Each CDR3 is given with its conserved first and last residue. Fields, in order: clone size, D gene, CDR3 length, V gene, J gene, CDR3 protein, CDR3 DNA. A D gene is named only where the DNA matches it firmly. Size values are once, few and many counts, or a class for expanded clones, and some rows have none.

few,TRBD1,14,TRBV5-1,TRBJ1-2,CASSFGTGDYGYTF,TGCGCCAGCAGCTTCGGGACAGGGGACTATGGCTACACCTTC
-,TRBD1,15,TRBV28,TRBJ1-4,CASSLLGTGDEKLFF,TGTGCCAGCAGTCTCTTAGGGACAGGGGACGAAAAACTGTTTTTT
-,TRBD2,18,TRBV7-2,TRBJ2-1,CASSLPTSGGLSGNEQFF,TGTGCCAGCAGCTTACCGACTAGCGGGGGGCTTTCCGGAAATGAGCAGTTCTTC
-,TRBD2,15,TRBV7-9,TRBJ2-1,CASSSPGGLMDEQFF,TGTGCCAGCAGCTCACCCGGGGGGTTGATGGATGAGCAGTTCTTC
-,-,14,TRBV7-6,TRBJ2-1,CASSSGSSYNEQFF,TGTGCCAGCAGCTCCGGGAGCTCCTACAATGAGCAGTTCTTC
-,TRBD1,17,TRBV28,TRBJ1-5,CASRPRQGVGSNQPQHF,TGTGCCAGCAGACCCCGACAGGGGGTTGGTAGCAATCAGCCCCAGCATTTT
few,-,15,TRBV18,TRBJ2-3,CASSARTLSTDTQYF,TGTGCCAGCTCCGCGAGGACTCTTAGCACAGATACGCAGTATTTT
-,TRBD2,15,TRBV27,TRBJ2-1,CASNRGGGGIFEQFF,TGTGCCAGCAACCGGGGGGGCGGGGGTATATTTGAGCAGTTCTTC
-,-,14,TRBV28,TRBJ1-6,CASSPWSGRSPLHF,TGTGCCAGCAGTCCGTGGTCAGGTCGGTCACCCCTCCACTTT
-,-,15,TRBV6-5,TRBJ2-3,CASSYSGGGTDTQYF,TGTGCCAGCAGTTACTCAGGGGGAGGCACAGATACGCAGTATTTT
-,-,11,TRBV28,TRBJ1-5,CASNSNQPQHF,TGTGCCAGCAACTCCAATCAGCCCCAGCATTTT
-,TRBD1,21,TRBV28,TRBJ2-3,CASSFPAPGTGPISSTDTQYF,TGTGCCAGCAGTTTTCCCGCCCCCGGGACAGGGCCTATCTCTAGCACAGATACGCAGTATTTT
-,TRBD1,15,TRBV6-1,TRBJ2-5,CASSGTGQRQETQYF,TGTGCCAGCAGTGGGACGGGACAGAGACAAGAGACCCAGTACTTC
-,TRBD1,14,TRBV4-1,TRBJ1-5,CASSRQGDNQPQHF,TGCGCCAGCAGCCGACAGGGAGACAATCAGCCCCAGCATTTT
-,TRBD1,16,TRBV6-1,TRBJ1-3,CASSELGTVSGNTIYF,TGTGCCAGCAGTGAACTCGGGACAGTCTCTGGAAACACCATATATTTT
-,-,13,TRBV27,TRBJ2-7,CASSSGDFYEQYF,TGTGCCAGCAGTTCGGGGGATTTTTACGAGCAGTACTTC
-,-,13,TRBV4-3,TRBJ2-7,CASSQDVRGEQYF,TGCGCCAGCAGCCAAGACGTGCGGGGCGAGCAGTACTTC
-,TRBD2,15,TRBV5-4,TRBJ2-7,CASSPGTTSSYEQYF,TGTGCCAGCAGCCCCGGGACTACCAGCTCCTACGAGCAGTACTTC
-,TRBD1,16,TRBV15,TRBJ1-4,CATTEGQDHQGEKLFF,TGTGCCACCACCGAGGGACAGGACCATCAGGGTGAAAAACTGTTTTTT
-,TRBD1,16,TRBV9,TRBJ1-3,CASSPTGESVGNTIYF,TGTGCCAGCAGCCCGACAGGGGAATCTGTTGGAAACACCATATATTTT
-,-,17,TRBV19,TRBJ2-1,CASSIDFGGLWSNEQFF,TGTGCCAGTAGTATTGATTTCGGGGGTCTTTGGTCGAATGAGCAGTTCTTC
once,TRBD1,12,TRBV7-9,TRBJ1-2,CASHSGGYGYTF,TGTGCCAGCCACTCAGGGGGATATGGCTACACCTTC
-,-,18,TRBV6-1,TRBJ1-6,CASSEAAWGGKGDSPLHF,TGTGCCAGCAGTGAAGCGGCCTGGGGAGGGAAGGGTGACTCACCCCTCCACTTT
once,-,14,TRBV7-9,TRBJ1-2,CASSLAQPFYGYTF,TGTGCCAGCAGCTTGGCACAGCCCTTCTATGGCTACACCTTC
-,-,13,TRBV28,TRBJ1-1,CASSLADSSEAFF,TGTGCCAGCAGTTTAGCCGACAGTTCAGAAGCTTTCTTT
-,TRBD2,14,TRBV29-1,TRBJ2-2,CSVLLAGFTGELFF,TGCAGCGTTCTACTAGCGGGGTTCACCGGGGAGCTGTTTTTT
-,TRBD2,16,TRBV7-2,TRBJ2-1,CASSPDSGGPYNEQFF,TGTGCCAGCAGCCCAGATAGCGGGGGGCCCTACAATGAGCAGTTCTTC
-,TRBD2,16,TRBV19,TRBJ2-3,CASSRTSGGYTDTQYF,TGTGCCAGTAGTAGGACTAGCGGGGGGTACACAGATACGCAGTATTTT
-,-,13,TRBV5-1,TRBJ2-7,CASSAGLIYEQYF,TGCGCCAGCAGCGCTGGACTGATCTACGAGCAGTACTTC
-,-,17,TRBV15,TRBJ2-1,CATSRGLGGGPYNEQFF,TGTGCCACCAGCAGAGGCCTAGGGGGGGGCCCCTACAATGAGCAGTTCTTC
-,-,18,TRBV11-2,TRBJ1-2,CASSLDQQGRLGNYGYTF,TGTGCCAGCAGCTTAGATCAACAGGGACGCTTGGGGAACTATGGCTACACCTTC
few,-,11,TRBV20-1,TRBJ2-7,CSARQNYEQYF,TGCAGTGCTAGACAAAACTACGAGCAGTACTTC
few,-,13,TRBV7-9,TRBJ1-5,CASSWSGSQPQHF,TGTGCCAGCAGCTGGAGCGGGAGTCAGCCCCAGCATTTT